This T cell receptor beta chain was profiled in a study of cytomegalovirus exposure and HLA in healthy donors. Regarding the study as a whole: TCR sequences were mostly rare, though some public TCRs occurred in many donors. Common viral pathogens (according to a later analysis) appeared linked to several of the most significant clusters.

On this clone: What it binds is not known.

The CDR3 extends over 13 amino acids. In germline, CDR1 is MDHEN, CDR2 SYDVKM. Germline trimming cut 5 bases from V and 6 bases from J; bases unmatched to any gene: 4. The PCR employed 60 Vbeta primers together with 13 Jbeta primers. Method: immunoSEQ multiplex PCR; TCRdb's copy keeps in-frame clones and lacks some. The profile shows around 150,000 clones, around 80% of them singletons. Sequenced: PBMCs. The chain carries TRBV28 and TRBJ1-5; TRBD1 agrees at 7 bases. The source is a man aged 25-40 years in good health and CMV-seronegative. CDR3 coding DNA: TGTGCCAGCAGTGACAGGGATCTTCAGCCCCAGCATTTT. This codes for CASSDRDLQPQHF.